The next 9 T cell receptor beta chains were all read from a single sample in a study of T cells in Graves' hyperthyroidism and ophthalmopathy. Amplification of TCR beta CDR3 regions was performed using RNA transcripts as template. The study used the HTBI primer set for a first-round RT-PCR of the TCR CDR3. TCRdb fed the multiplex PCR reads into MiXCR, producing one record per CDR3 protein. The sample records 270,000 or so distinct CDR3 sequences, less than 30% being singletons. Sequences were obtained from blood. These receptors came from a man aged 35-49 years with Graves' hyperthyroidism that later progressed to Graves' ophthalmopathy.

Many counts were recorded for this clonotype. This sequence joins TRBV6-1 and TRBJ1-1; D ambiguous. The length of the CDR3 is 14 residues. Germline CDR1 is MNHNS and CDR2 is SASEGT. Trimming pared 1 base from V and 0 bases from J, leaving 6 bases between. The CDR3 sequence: CASSEVVLNTEAFF. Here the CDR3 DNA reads TGTGCCAGCAGTGAAGTGGTTCTGAACACTGAAGCTTTCTTT.

Here the CDR3 DNA reads TGCAGCGTTGAAGAGCTCGTCATGGGAGAGACCCAGTACTTC. This codes for CSVEELVMGETQYF. This chain connects TRBV29-1 to TRBJ2-5, with no clear D. Trimming removed 0 bases at V and 4 bases at J, with 12 bases between. The CDR3 is 14 residues long. Germline V gene data show CDR1 as SQVTM and CDR2 as ANQGSEA.

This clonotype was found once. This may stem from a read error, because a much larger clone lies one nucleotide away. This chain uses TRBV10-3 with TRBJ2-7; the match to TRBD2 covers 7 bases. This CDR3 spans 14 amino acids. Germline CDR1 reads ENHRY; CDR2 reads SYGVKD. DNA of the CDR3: TGTGCCTTCAGTGAAAGGGGAGGGTCCTACGAGCAGTACTTC. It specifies CAFSERGGSYEQYF.

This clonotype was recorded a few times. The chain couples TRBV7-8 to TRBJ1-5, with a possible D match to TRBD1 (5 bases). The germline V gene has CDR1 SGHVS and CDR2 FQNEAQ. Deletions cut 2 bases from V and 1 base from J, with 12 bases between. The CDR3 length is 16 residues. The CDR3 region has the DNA TGTGCCAGCAGCTTAATTCCAGGGCCAAGCAATCAGCCCCAGCATTTT. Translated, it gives CASSLIPGPSNQPQHF.

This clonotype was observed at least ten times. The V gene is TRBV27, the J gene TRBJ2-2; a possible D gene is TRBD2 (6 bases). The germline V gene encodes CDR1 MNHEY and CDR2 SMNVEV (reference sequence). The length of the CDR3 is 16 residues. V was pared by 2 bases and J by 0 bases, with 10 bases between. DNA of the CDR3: TGTGCCAGCAGTTTAAGACTAGAGTCGAACACCGGGGAGCTGTTTTTT. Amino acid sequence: CASSLRLESNTGELFF.

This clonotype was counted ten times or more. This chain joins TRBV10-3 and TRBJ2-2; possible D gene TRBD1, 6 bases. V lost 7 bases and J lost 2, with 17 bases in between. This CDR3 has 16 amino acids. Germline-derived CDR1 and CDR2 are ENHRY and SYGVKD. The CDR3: CAIIKDSPGNTGELFF. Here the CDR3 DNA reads TGTGCCATCATTAAGGACAGTCCGGGTAACACCGGGGAGCTGTTTTTT.

The CDR3 region has the DNA TGTGCCAGCAGCCCGGCCGGTGGGACAGTATACAATGAGCAGTTCTTC. The encoded protein is CASSPAGGTVYNEQFF. The chain carries TRBV5-6 and TRBJ2-1; 7 bases line up with TRBD1. The V segment lost 4 bases and the J segment 4 bases; nucleotides outside the gene matches: 11. Germline V gives CDR1 SGHDT, CDR2 YYEEEE. This CDR3 has 16 amino acids.

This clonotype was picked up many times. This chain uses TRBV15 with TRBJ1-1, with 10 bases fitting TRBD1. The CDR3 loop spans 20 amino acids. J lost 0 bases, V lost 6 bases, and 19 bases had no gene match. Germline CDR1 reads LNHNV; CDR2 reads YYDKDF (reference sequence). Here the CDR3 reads CATREPGTGAPEDLNTEAFF. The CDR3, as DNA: TGTGCCACCAGAGAACCCGGGACAGGGGCCCCGGAGGATTTGAACACTGAAGCTTTCTTT.

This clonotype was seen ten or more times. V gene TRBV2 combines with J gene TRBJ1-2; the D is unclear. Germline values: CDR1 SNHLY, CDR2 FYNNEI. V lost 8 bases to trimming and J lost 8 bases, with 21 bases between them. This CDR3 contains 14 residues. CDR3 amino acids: CASSLRHAREGYTF. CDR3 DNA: TGTGCCAGCTCCCTAAGACACGCTCGTGAGGGCTACACCTTC.